This TCR beta chain emerged from a study of blood T cell repertoires in COVID-19. The wider study: Collection of acute and convalescent COVID-19 samples took place in the United States, Italy and Spain. T cells, B-cell-depleted T cells, or PBMCs provided the cDNA or gDNA that served as material.

CDR1 is MNHNS and CDR2 is SASEGT in the germline V gene. V was pared by 0 bases and J by 6 bases, with 15 bases between. The CDR3 has 16 residues. Authors' methods: The authors estimated nucleated cell counts from reference gene primer amplification. Assay used: immunoSEQ multiplex PCR; TCRdb lists only in-frame clones, some missing. V, J and clone size reflect that table, while D and trimming were determined from the DNA. The sample includes 50,000 to 65,000 clones, about 92% seen only once; the top ten take 4.6%. The chain carries TRBV6-1 and TRBJ2-1, with D tentatively TRBD2 (5 bases). The sequencing sample was made of peripheral blood. The source of this sequence is a man aged 45-65 years with active COVID-19. CDR3 sequence (DNA): TGTGCCAGCAGTGAAGCCTCCCGGGGTCAGGTCAATGAGCAGTTCTTC. As protein: CASSEASRGQVNEQFF.